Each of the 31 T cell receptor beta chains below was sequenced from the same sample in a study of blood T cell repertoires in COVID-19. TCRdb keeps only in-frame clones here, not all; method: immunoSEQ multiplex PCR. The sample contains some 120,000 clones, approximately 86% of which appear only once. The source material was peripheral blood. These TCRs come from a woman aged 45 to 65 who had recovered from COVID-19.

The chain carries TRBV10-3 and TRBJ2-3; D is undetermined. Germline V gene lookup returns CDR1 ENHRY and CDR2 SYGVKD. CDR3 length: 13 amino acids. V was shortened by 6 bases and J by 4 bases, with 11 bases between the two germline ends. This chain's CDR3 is CAISLSYADTQYF. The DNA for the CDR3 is TGTGCCATCAGCCTAAGTTACGCAGATACGCAGTATTTT.

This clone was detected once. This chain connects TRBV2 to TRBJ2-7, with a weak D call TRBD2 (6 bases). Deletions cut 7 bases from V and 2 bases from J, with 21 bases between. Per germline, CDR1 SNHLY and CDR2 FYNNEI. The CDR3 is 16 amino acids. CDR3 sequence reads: CASTEGWGELPYEQYF. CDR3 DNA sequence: TGTGCCAGCACCGAGGGATGGGGGGAGTTGCCCTACGAGCAGTACTTC.

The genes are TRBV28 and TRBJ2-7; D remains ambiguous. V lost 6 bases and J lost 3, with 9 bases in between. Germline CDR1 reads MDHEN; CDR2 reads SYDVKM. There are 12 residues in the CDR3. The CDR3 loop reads CASSPISYEQYF. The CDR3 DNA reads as TGTGCCAGCAGCCCTATTAGCTACGAGCAGTACTTC.

Here the CDR3 reads CASSSRRTGNTGELFF. DNA for the CDR3: TGTGCCAGCAGCTCCCGTAGGACAGGGAACACCGGGGAGCTGTTTTTT. The gene calls are TRBV11-2 and TRBJ2-2; 7 positions match TRBD1. Unmatched junction bases numbered 6, after V lost 4 bases and J lost 1 base. CDR3 length: 16 residues. Germline V gene lookup returns CDR1 SGHAT and CDR2 FQNNGV.

The CDR3 DNA reads TGTGCCAGCAGCGGACTAGGACCCGGGGAGCTGTTTTTT. Protein product: CASSGLGPGELFF. V and J are TRBV7-9 and TRBJ2-2; TRBD2 aligns across 7 bases. The germline V gene encodes CDR1 SEHNR and CDR2 FQNEAQ (reference sequence). Trimming at V came to 5 bases and at J to 6 bases, leaving 3 bases not matched to a gene. This CDR3 comprises 13 residues. The whole variable domain, filled in from reference TRBV7-9 and TRBJ2-2, reads DTGVSQNPRHKITKRGQNVTFRCDPISEHNRLYWYRQTLGQGPEFLTYFQNEAQLEKSRLLSDRFSAERPKGSFSTLEIQRTEQGDSAMYLCASSGLGPGELFFGEGSRLTVL.

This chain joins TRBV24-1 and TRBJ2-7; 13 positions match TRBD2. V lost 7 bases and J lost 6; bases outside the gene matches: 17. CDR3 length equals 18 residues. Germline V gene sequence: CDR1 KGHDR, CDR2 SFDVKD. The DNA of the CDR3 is TGTGCCACCAGCGGCCCCGGACTAGCGGGAGATAGGGCAAGCGAGCAGTACTTC. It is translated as CATSGPGLAGDRASEQYF.

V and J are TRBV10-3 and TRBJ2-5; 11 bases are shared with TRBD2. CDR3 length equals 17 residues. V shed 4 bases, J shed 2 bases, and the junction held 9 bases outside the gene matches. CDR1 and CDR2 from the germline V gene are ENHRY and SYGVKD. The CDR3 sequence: CAISGGPGTSGQETQYF. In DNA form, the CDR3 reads TGTGCCATCAGTGGGGGTCCCGGGACTAGCGGACAAGAGACCCAGTACTTC.

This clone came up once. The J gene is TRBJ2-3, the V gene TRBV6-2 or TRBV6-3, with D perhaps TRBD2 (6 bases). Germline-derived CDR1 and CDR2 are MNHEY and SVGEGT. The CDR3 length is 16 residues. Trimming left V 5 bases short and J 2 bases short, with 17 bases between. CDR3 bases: TGTGCCAGCAGTCGTCGTGCTAGCGCCTACACAGATACGCAGTATTTT. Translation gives CASSRRASAYTDTQYF.

CDR3 sequence reads: CASSYRPGTSGRARELFF. As DNA, the CDR3 is TGTGCCAGCAGCTATCGTCCCGGGACTAGCGGGAGGGCGCGGGAGCTGTTTTTT. The gene calls are TRBV3-1 (or the pseudogene TRBV3-2) and TRBJ2-2; 16 positions agree with TRBD2. The CDR3 sequence is 18 residues long. J lost 9 bases, V lost 5 bases, and 12 bases had no gene match. Germline assignment: CDR1 LGHDT and CDR2 YNNKEL (reference sequence).

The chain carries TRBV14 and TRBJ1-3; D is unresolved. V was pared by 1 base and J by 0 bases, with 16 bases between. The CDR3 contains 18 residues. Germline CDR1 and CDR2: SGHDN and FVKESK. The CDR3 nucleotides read TGTGCCAGCAGCCAAGTCGGCGGATTTCCCCGCTCTGGAAACACCATATATTTT. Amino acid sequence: CASSQVGGFPRSGNTIYF.

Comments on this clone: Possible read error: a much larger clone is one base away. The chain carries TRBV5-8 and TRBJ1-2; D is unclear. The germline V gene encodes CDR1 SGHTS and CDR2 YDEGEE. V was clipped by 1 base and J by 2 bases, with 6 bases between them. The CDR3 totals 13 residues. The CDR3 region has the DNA TGTGCCAGCAGCTTGACAGAGAACTATGGCTACACCTTC. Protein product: CASSLTENYGYTF.

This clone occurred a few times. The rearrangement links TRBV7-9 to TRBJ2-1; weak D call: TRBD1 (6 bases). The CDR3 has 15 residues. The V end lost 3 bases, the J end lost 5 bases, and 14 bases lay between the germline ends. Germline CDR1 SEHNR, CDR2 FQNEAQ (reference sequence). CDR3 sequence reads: CASSLMGAWDNEQFF. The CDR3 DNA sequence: TGTGCCAGCAGCTTGATGGGGGCCTGGGACAATGAGCAGTTCTTC.

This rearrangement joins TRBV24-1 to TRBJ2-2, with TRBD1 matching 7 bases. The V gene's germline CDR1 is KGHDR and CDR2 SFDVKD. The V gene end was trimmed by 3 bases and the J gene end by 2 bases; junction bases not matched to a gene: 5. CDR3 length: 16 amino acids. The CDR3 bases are TGTGCCACCAGTGATCCCGGGACAGCTAACACCGGGGAGCTGTTTTTT. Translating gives CATSDPGTANTGELFF.

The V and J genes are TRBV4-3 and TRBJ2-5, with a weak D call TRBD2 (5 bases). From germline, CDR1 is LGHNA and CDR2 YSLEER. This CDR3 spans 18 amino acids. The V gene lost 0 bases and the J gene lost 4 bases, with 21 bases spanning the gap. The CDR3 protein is CASSQEGGRRGLVETQYF. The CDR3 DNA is TGCGCCAGCAGCCAAGAAGGCGGGCGGAGAGGGCTCGTAGAGACCCAGTACTTC.

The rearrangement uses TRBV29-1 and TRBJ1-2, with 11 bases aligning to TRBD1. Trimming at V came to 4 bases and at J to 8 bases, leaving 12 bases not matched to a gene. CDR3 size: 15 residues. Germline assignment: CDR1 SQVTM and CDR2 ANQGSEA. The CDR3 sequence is CSVGRDRGTQRGYTF. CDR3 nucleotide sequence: TGCAGCGTTGGGAGGGACAGGGGGACTCAGCGCGGCTACACCTTC.

The chain's CDR3 is CASSQEAGRAEAFF. Written as DNA, the CDR3 is TGTGCCAGCAGCCAAGAGGCCGGGAGGGCTGAAGCTTTCTTT. V and J are TRBV3-1 (or the pseudogene TRBV3-2) and TRBJ1-1; D remains unclear. The ends were cut back, 0 bases at V and 6 bases at J, with 11 bases in the middle. The CDR3 has 14 residues. Germline V gene data show CDR1 as LGHDT and CDR2 as YNNKEL (reference sequence).

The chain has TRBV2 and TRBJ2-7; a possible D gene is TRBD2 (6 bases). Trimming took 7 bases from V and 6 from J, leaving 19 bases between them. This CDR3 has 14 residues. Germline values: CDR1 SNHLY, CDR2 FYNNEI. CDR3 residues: CASKNAGGSFEQYF. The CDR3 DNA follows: TGTGCCAGCAAGAACGCCGGGGGTTCGTTCGAGCAGTACTTC.

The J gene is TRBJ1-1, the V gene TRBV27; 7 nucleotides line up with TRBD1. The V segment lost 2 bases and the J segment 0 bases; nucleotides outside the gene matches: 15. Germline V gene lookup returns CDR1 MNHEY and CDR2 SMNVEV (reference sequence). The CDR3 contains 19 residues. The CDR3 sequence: CASSLTHTYRGGLNTEAFF. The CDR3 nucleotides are TGTGCCAGCAGTTTAACTCACACCTACAGGGGTGGGCTGAACACTGAAGCTTTCTTT.

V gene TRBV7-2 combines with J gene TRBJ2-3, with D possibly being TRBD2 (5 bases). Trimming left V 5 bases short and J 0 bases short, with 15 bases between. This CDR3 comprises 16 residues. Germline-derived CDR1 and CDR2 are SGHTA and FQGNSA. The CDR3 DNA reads TGTGCCAGCAGCCTGAGAGGGCCAGTAAGCACAGATACGCAGTATTTT. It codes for CASSLRGPVSTDTQYF.

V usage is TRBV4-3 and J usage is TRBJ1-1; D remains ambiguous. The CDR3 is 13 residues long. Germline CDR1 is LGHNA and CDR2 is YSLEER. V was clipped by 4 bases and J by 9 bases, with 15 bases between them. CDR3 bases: TGCGCCAGCAGCCCCGAAAGAATTGAGAAAGCTTTCTTT. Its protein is CASSPERIEKAFF.

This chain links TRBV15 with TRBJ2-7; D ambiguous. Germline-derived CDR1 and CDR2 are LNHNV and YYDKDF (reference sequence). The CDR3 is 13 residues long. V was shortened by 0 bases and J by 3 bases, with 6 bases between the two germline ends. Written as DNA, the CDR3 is TGTGCCACCAGCAGAGATGGCAGCTACGAGCAGTACTTC. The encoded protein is CATSRDGSYEQYF.

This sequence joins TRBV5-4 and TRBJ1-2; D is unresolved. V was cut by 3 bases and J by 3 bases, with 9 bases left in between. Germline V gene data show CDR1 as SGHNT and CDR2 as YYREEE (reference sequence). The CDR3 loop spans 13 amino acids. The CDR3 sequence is CASSSQEHYGYTF. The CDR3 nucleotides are TGTGCCAGCAGCTCCCAGGAACACTATGGCTACACCTTC.

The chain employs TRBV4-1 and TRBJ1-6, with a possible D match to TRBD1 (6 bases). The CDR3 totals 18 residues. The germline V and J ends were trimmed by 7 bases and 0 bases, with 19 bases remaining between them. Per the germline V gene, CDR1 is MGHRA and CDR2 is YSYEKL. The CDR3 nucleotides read TGCGCCAGCAAGACCATTTCCAGGGGTCCCTCCTATAATTCACCCCTCCACTTT. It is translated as CASKTISRGPSYNSPLHF.

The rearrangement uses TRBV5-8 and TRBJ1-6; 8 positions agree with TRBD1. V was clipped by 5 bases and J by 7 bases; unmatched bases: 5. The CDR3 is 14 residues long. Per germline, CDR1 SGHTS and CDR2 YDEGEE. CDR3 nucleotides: TGTGCCAGCAGTTGGCAGGGGGCGAATTCACCCCTCCACTTT. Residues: CASSWQGANSPLHF.

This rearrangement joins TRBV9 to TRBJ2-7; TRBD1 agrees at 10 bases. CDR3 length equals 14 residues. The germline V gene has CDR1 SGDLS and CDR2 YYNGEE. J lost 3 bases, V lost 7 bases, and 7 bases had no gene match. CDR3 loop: CASEPGQGSYEQYF. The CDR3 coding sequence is TGTGCCAGCGAACCGGGACAGGGGAGCTACGAGCAGTACTTC.

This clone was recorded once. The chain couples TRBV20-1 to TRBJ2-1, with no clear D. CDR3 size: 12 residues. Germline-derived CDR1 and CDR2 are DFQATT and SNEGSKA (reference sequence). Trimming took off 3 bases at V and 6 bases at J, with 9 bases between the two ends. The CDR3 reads CSASVAGNEQFF. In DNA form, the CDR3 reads TGCAGTGCTAGTGTTGCCGGCAATGAGCAGTTCTTC.

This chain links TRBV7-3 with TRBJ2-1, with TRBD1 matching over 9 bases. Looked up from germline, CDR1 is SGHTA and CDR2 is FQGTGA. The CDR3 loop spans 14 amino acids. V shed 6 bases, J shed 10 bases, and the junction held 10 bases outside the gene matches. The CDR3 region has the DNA TGTGCCAGCAGTCCGGGACAGGGTGACCGAGAGCAGTTCTTC. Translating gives CASSPGQGDREQFF. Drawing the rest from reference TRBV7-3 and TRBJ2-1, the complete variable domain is GAGVSQTPSNKVTEKGKYVELRCDPISGHTALYWYRQSLGQGPEFLIYFQGTGAADDSGLPNDRFFAVRPEGSVSTLKIQRTERGDSAVYLCASSPGQGDREQFFGPGTRLTVL.

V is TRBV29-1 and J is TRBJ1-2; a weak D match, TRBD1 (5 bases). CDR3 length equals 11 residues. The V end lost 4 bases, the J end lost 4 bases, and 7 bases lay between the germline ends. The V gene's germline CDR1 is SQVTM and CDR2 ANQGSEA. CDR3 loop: CSVGGGYGYTF. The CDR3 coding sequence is TGCAGCGTTGGGGGGGGCTATGGCTACACCTTC.

The CDR3 sequence is CASKEAGYTF. For the CDR3, the DNA is TGTGCCAGCAAGGAGGCCGGCTACACCTTC. The chain links TRBV2 to TRBJ1-2; no definite D call. CDR1 SNHLY and CDR2 FYNNEI come from the germline V gene. This CDR3 is built from 10 residues. V lost 7 bases and J lost 8, with 8 bases in between.

CDR3 sequence: CASSLIRENQPQHF. CDR3 nucleotide sequence: TGTGCCAGCAGCCTCATCCGGGAAAATCAGCCCCAGCATTTT. This chain joins TRBV2 and TRBJ1-5, with D uncertain. Germline V CDR1 and CDR2: SNHLY, FYNNEI. V lost 6 bases to trimming and J lost 4 bases, with 13 bases between them. CDR3 length: 14 residues. Full variable domain (remainder filled in from reference TRBV2 and TRBJ1-5): EPEVTQTPSHQVTQMGQEVILRCVPISNHLYFYWYRQILGQKVEFLVSFYNNEISEKSEIFDDQFSVERPDGSNFTLKIRSTKLEDSAMYFCASSLIRENQPQHFGDGTRLSIL.

CDR3 sequence (DNA): TGTGCCAGCTCCCTAGGGGGAACCTACGAGCAGTACTTC. Its translation: CASSLGGTYEQYF. V usage is TRBV5-4 and J usage is TRBJ2-7; weak D call: TRBD1 (6 bases). The CDR3 contains 13 residues. In germline, CDR1 is SGHNT, CDR2 YYREEE (reference sequence). V lost 7 bases to trimming and J lost 2 bases, with 13 bases between them.